The clone carrying this TCR beta chain came up a few times. As yet, its antigen is unknown. TCRdb called the reads again in MiXCR, with one record for every CDR3 protein. The data hold roughly 920,000 distinct CDR3 sequences, with less than 40% observed a single time. These data are taken from a study of T cell repertoires in cytomegalovirus infection. As for the study in general: Indicated by public TCR beta signatures were CMV infection and matching HLA type. General study points: The cumulative frequency of public TCR beta families distinguished individuals who carried CMV together with the relevant HLA.

V lost 7 bases and J lost 4; bases outside the gene matches: 4. CDR3 size: 14 residues. Sequencing was performed on cultured CD8+ T cells from PBMCs, taken from culture after CMV antigen stimulation. This TCR derives from a human donor in good health (CMV status not recorded). Some clones in this sample may be carry-over from other donors' samples. The chain carries TRBV12-3 or TRBV12-4 and TRBJ2-5, with TRBD2 matching over 12 bases. This CDR3 is CASTPGLAGETQYF. The CDR3 coding sequence is TGTGCCAGCACCCCGGGACTAGCGGGAGAGACCCAGTACTTC.